The sequence of this T cell receptor (beta chain) was determined in a study of blood T cell repertoires in COVID-19. Looking at the study overall: Samples of COVID-19 (acute and convalescent) were obtained from the United States, Italy and Spain. From T cells, B-cell-depleted T cells, or PBMCs came the material, which was cDNA or gDNA.

The CDR3 has 15 amino acids. CDR1 is SGHTA and CDR2 is FQGNSA in the germline V gene. The ends were cut back, 2 bases at V and 7 bases at J, with 14 bases in the middle. As handled by the study authors: Estimated nucleated cell counts came from reference gene primer amplification. TCRdb's table, derived via immunoSEQ multiplex PCR, lists solely in-frame clones and lacks some. V and J calls and clone size are those listed in that table; D and trimming were worked out from the DNA. The sample includes approximately 210,000 clones, around four fifths of them seen just once. The V call is TRBV7-2, the J call TRBJ1-4, with a tentative D call TRBD1 (6 bases). The sample consisted of peripheral blood. The TCR was taken from a man younger than 45 with active or convalescent COVID-19. The CDR3 loop is CASSLLQGRVEKLFF. The DNA of the CDR3 is TGTGCCAGCAGCTTATTGCAGGGGCGGGTTGAAAAACTGTTTTTT.